Listed here are 25 T cell receptor beta chains from one sample, sequenced in a study of T-cell reconstitution after alpha-beta-depleted transplantation in children. It was with unique molecular identifiers that the TCRbeta library was prepared. TCRdb re-analysed the PCR reads in MiXCR, keeping a single row per CDR3 protein. The repertoire consists of around 240,000 distinct CDR3 sequences, with just under 8.5% occurring once and the leading ten covering almost 6.5%. The source was PBMCs, mostly from graft donor cells, collected 180 days after TCRalphabeta/CD19-depleted stem cell transplant. The receptors shown here come from a male patient between 5 and 17 years old who had a stem cell transplant for acute lymphoblastic leukemia, so the T cells may come from the graft donor.

In its sample, this clonotype was seen many times. The rearrangement links TRBV6-5 to TRBJ1-1; D possibly corresponds to TRBD1 (6 bases). Trimming cost V 2 bases and J 8 bases, with 15 bases left between them. Germline V gene data show CDR1 as MNHEY and CDR2 as SVGAGI. The CDR3 is 14 amino acids. This CDR3 reads CASSYNSFDREAFF. Written as DNA, the CDR3 is TGTGCCAGCAGTTACAATTCCTTCGACAGGGAAGCTTTCTTT.

There are many counts of this clonotype. V usage is TRBV28 and J usage is TRBJ1-1; D is uncertain. Trimming stripped 6 bases from V and 5 bases from J, with 10 bases between. Germline V gives CDR1 MDHEN, CDR2 SYDVKM. The CDR3 consists of 12 residues. The CDR3 reads CASSLGETEAFF. As DNA, the CDR3 is TGTGCCAGCAGCTTAGGTGAGACTGAAGCTTTCTTT.

This clonotype was recorded many times. This chain joins TRBV11-2 and TRBJ2-7, with 14 bases identical to TRBD2. From germline, CDR1 is SGHAT and CDR2 FQNNGV. The junction had 14 bases not matched to a gene; V was cut back by 3 bases and J by 7 bases. This CDR3 region has 18 residues. In DNA, the CDR3 is TGTGCCAGCAGCTTCCCGACTAGCGGGAGGGAATCCCAGGGAGAGCAGTACTTC. Protein sequence: CASSFPTSGRESQGEQYF.

This clonotype was picked up many times. This rearrangement joins TRBV5-1 to TRBJ1-1; 7 positions match TRBD1. Unmatched junction bases numbered 18, after V lost 4 bases and J lost 0 bases. This CDR3 has 19 residues. Germline assignment: CDR1 SGHRS and CDR2 YFSETQ. The CDR3, as DNA: TGCGCCAGCAGCATTTATAGACAGGGTGGAAGGGGGATGAACACTGAAGCTTTCTTT. Translating it yields CASSIYRQGGRGMNTEAFF. Full variable domain (remainder filled in from reference TRBV5-1 and TRBJ1-1): KAGVTQTPRYLIKTRGQQVTLSCSPISGHRSVSWYQQTPGQGLQFLFEYFSETQRNKGNFPGRFSGRQFSNSRSEMNVSTLELGDSALYLCASSIYRQGGRGMNTEAFFGQGTRLTVV.

In this sample, this clonotype turned up many times. V is TRBV5-5 and J is TRBJ2-5; D ambiguous. Germline CDR1 and CDR2: SGHKS and YYEKEE (reference sequence). Trimming removed 2 bases from V and 3 bases from J, with 17 bases in between. The CDR3 loop spans 16 amino acids. As DNA, the CDR3 is TGTGCCAGCAGCTTATCGGCAGCCCCTAGTAAAGAGACCCAGTACTTC. Its protein product is CASSLSAAPSKETQYF.

Many counts were recorded for this clonotype. The V gene is TRBV7-9, the J gene TRBJ2-1; 15 bases agree with TRBD2. Germline-derived CDR1 and CDR2 are SEHNR and FQNEAQ (reference sequence). The CDR3 covers 18 residues. Trimming removed 3 bases from V and 1 base from J; junction bases left unmatched: 4. The CDR3 here is CASSFGLAGGLSYNEQFF. Here the CDR3 DNA reads TGTGCCAGCAGCTTCGGACTAGCGGGGGGGCTATCCTACAATGAGCAGTTCTTC.

This clonotype was recorded many times. V and J are TRBV7-2 and TRBJ1-2; 10 bases map to TRBD1. The CDR3 contains 14 residues. CDR1 SGHTA and CDR2 FQGNSA come from the germline V gene. V lost 5 bases, J lost 6 bases, and 6 bases stayed unmatched. DNA of the CDR3: TGTGCCAGCAGCCCGACAGGGGGCGCAGATGGCTACACCTTC. The encoded protein is CASSPTGGADGYTF.

This clonotype was recorded at least ten times. DNA of the CDR3: TGTGCCAGCAGTCCGGACAGGCTCATCTCCTACGAGCAGTACTTC. It specifies CASSPDRLISYEQYF. This chain connects TRBV28 to TRBJ2-7; the match to TRBD1 covers 7 bases. Per the germline V gene, CDR1 is MDHEN and CDR2 is SYDVKM. The CDR3 covers 15 residues. J was trimmed by 0 bases and V by 5 bases; bases with no gene match: 7.

This clonotype was seen many times. The chain recombines TRBV6-5 with TRBJ2-3; tentative D call: TRBD1 (5 bases). The CDR3 loop spans 15 amino acids. Trimming stripped 2 bases from V and 3 bases from J, with 12 bases between. CDR1 and CDR2 from the germline V gene are MNHEY and SVGAGI. The chain's CDR3 is CASSYLPGWTDTQYF. The CDR3 coding sequence is TGTGCCAGCAGTTACCTCCCAGGGTGGACAGATACGCAGTATTTT.

The sample holds many counts of this clonotype. The chain links TRBV4-1 to TRBJ2-7; D remains unclear. Trimming stripped 1 base from V and 5 bases from J, with 15 bases between. The germline gives CDR1 MGHRA, CDR2 YSYEKL. This CDR3 has 15 residues. CDR3 DNA sequence: TGCGCCAGCAGCCAAGGTCGGACCGCCTGGGACGAGCAGTACTTC. Its protein is CASSQGRTAWDEQYF.

This clonotype was detected ten times or more. J is TRBJ1-4 and V is TRBV20-1; D may be TRBD1 (6 bases). Germline V gene lookup returns CDR1 DFQATT and CDR2 SNEGSKA (reference sequence). This CDR3 has 15 amino acids. V was pared by 0 bases and J by 6 bases, with 14 bases between. CDR3 sequence (DNA): TGCAGTGCTAGAGATAGCAGGGGCGTCTATGAAAAACTGTTTTTT. Its protein product is CSARDSRGVYEKLFF.

The table lists this clonotype with many counts. The rearrangement joins TRBV6-1 to TRBJ2-7, with a possible D match to TRBD1 (6 bases). The CDR3 is made up of 13 amino acids. Per germline, CDR1 MNHNS and CDR2 SASEGT. Trimming pared 6 bases from V and 3 bases from J, leaving 12 bases between. The DNA of the CDR3 is TGTGCCAGCAGACAAGGGGGTATCTACGAGCAGTACTTC. Amino acid sequence: CASRQGGIYEQYF.

For this clonotype: With a much larger clone just one base away, this may be a read error. This sequence joins TRBV28 and TRBJ2-7; either TRBD1 or TRBD2 may supply D (6 bases each). Germline V CDR1 and CDR2: MDHEN, SYDVKM. This CDR3 spans 13 amino acids. CDR3 in amino acids: CASTPGGSYDQYF. The CDR3 DNA reads as TGTGCCAGCACCCCCGGGGGCTCCTACGACCAGTACTTC.

This clonotype has at least ten counts. The chain recombines TRBV14 with TRBJ2-2, with 9 bases lining up with TRBD2. After removal of 4 bases from V and 6 bases from J, the junction contained 6 bases not matched to a gene. CDR1 and CDR2 (germline): SGHDN, FVKESK. This CDR3 is 15 amino acids long. CDR3 DNA: TGTGCCAGCAGCCGACTAGCGGACCGTCCCGGGGAGCTGTTTTTT. Protein: CASSRLADRPGELFF.

Notes on this clonotype: A much larger clone is a single base away; this may be a read error. V is TRBV11-2 and J is TRBJ1-3, with D uncertain. The germline V gene has CDR1 SGHAT and CDR2 FQNNGV. V lost 5 bases, J lost 5 bases, and 16 bases lay in between. This CDR3 is built from 15 residues. CDR3 bases: TGTGCCAGCAGCCGAATCGACACATCTAGAAACACCATATATTTT. Translating it yields CASSRIDTSRNTIYF. Combining the CDR3 with reference TRBV11-2 and TRBJ1-3 gives the whole variable domain EAGVAQSPRYKIIEKRQSVAFWCNPISGHATLYWYQQILGQGPKLLIQFQNNGVVDDSQLPKDRFSAERLKGVDSTLKIQPAKLEDSAVYLCASSRIDTSRNTIYFGEGSWLTVV.

This clonotype was seen at least ten times. Written as DNA, the CDR3 is TGCGCCAGCAGCCACGACAGGGGGTCGTCCTACGAGCAGTACTTC. It yields the protein CASSHDRGSSYEQYF. The chain links TRBV4-1 to TRBJ2-7, with 9 bases fitting TRBD1. The CDR3 has 15 residues. The V gene's germline CDR1 is MGHRA and CDR2 YSYEKL. V lost 3 bases to trimming and J lost 1 base; unmatched junction nucleotides: 4.

This clonotype appeared a single time. This sequence joins TRBV23-1 and TRBJ1-1; TRBD1 is a possible D gene (6 bases). TRBV23-1 is placed among ORFs of uncertain function. This CDR3 has 15 amino acids. Trimming removed 0 bases from V and 1 base from J, with 9 bases in between. CDR3 sequence (DNA): TGCGCCAGCAGTCAATCGATACAGGGGAACACTGAAGCTTTCTTT. Amino acids: CASSQSIQGNTEAFF.

About this clonotype: This sequence may be a read error, since a much larger clone differs from it by one base. The chain is built from TRBV28 and TRBJ2-7, with D maybe TRBD1 (5 bases). V was clipped by 3 bases and J by 5 bases, with 14 bases between them. The CDR3 is made up of 14 amino acids. Germline lookup yields CDR1 MDHEN and CDR2 SYDVKM. This CDR3 is CASSLTEKSDEQYF. CDR3 nucleotides: TGTGCCAGCAGTTTGACAGAGAAAAGCGACGAGCAGTACTTC. The full variable domain, completed using reference TRBV28 and TRBJ2-7, is DVKVTQSSRYLVKRTGEKVFLECVQDMDHENMFWYRQDPGLGLRLIYFSYDVKMKEKGDIPEGYSVSREKKERFSLILESASTNQTSMYLCASSLTEKSDEQYFGPGTRLTVT.

This clonotype occurred many times. The CDR3 sequence: CASSLAPSPSNQPQHF. The DNA of the CDR3 is TGTGCCAGCAGCTTAGCCCCATCGCCTAGCAATCAGCCCCAGCATTTT. V is TRBV7-2 and J is TRBJ1-5; D is unclear. This CDR3 has 16 residues. The V end lost 0 bases, the J end lost 0 bases, and 9 bases lay between the germline ends. Germline CDR1 and CDR2: SGHTA and FQGNSA. Full variable domain (remainder filled in from reference TRBV7-2 and TRBJ1-5): GAGVSQSPSNKVTEKGKDVELRCDPISGHTALYWYRQSLGQGLEFLIYFQGNSAPDKSGLPSDRFSAERTGGSVSTLTIQRTQQEDSAVYLCASSLAPSPSNQPQHFGDGTRLSIL.

This clonotype occurred many times. The chain recombines TRBV7-9 with TRBJ2-1; D remains unclear. V was pared by 0 bases and J by 8 bases, with 8 bases between. Per the germline V gene, CDR1 is SEHNR and CDR2 is FQNEAQ (reference sequence). This CDR3 contains 13 residues. The CDR3 sequence: CASSLAGIDEQFF. The CDR3 nucleotides are TGTGCCAGCAGCTTAGCGGGGATTGATGAGCAGTTCTTC.

V usage is TRBV3-1 and J usage is TRBJ2-7, with 10 bases identical to TRBD2. CDR3 length equals 17 residues. V shed 10 bases and J 7 bases; nucleotides not matched to a gene: 22. Germline V gene sequence: CDR1 LGHDT, CDR2 YNNKEL (reference sequence). DNA for the CDR3: TGTGCCACCTGCCAAGGGCTAGCGGGAGTCCTTGGAGGAGAGCAGTACTTC. Translation gives CATCQGLAGVLGGEQYF.

This rearrangement joins TRBV11-1 to TRBJ1-5; D is uncertain. Trimming stripped 2 bases from V and 3 bases from J, with 8 bases between. Germline V gives CDR1 SGHAT, CDR2 FQDESV (reference sequence). The CDR3 contains 14 residues. CDR3 bases: TGTGCCAGCAGCTTATCGAGCGTCAATCAGCCCCAGCATTTT. Translated: CASSLSSVNQPQHF.

Ten or more counts support this clonotype. The J gene is TRBJ1-6, the V gene TRBV5-1; 7 bases fit TRBD1. Looked up from germline, CDR1 is SGHRS and CDR2 is YFSETQ. This CDR3 is built from 17 residues. The junction had 9 bases not matched to a gene; V was cut back by 0 bases and J by 6 bases. Here the CDR3 DNA reads TGCGCCAGCAGCTTGGAGCAGCGACAGGGTTCTAATTCACCCCTCCACTTT. As protein: CASSLEQRQGSNSPLHF.

This clonotype was observed at least ten times. The chain carries TRBV20-1 and TRBJ2-3, with 7 bases that match TRBD2. V gave up 6 bases and J gave up 7 bases; unmatched junction bases: 4. Germline V gives CDR1 DFQATT, CDR2 SNEGSKA (reference sequence). The CDR3 contains 11 residues. CDR3 protein: CSAWDYYTQYF. The CDR3 DNA follows: TGCAGTGCGTGGGACTACTATACGCAGTATTTT.

There are many counts of this clonotype. The chain links TRBV4-3 to TRBJ1-6; the D gene is possibly TRBD1 (6 bases). V dropped 0 bases and J dropped 6 bases, with 12 bases sitting between them. Germline values: CDR1 LGHNA, CDR2 YSLEER. The length of the CDR3 is 16 residues. The CDR3 DNA reads TGCGCCAGCAGCCAAGATAGGGGGGTGAGTAATTCACCCCTCCACTTT. Translation: CASSQDRGVSNSPLHF.